The entry below gives a single T cell receptor (beta chain) sequence along with its context. Antigen: not known. The CDR3 is made up of 16 amino acids. Trimming stripped 3 bases from V and 4 bases from J, with 18 bases between. TCRdb passed the 5' RACE reads through MiXCR, listing each CDR3 protein once. The top ten hold about an eighth of the sample, which has 350,000 or so distinct CDR3 sequences, around 21% seen once. This specimen belongs to a study of T-cell memory formation after mild COVID-19. General observations from the study: Researchers found some responding clones in pre-infection memory, a sign that cross-reactive memory joined. Specificity for SARS-CoV-2 was not confirmed among the second-wave clones peaking on day 37.

This TCR was recovered from an adult woman who had mild COVID-19 (a few samples of this study predate the infection). Cell type and time point are not known. The chain combines TRBV12-3 or TRBV12-4 with TRBJ1-1, with D perhaps TRBD1 (6 bases). Sequenced material: PBMCs or a T cell subset sorted from them (not recorded which). The CDR3 DNA is TGTGCCAGCAGTTTTTCCCTCCCGGGGGCGGGCACTGAAGCTTTCTTT. This gives the protein CASSFSLPGAGTEAFF.